The source of this T cell receptor (beta chain) is a study of blood T cell repertoires in COVID-19. The CDR3 loop spans 18 amino acids. Looked up from germline, CDR1 is MDHEN and CDR2 is SYDVKM. J was trimmed by 4 bases and V by 3 bases; bases with no gene match: 14. TCRdb keeps only in-frame clones here, not all; method: immunoSEQ multiplex PCR. The repertoire has fewer than 500,000 clones, approximately 86% of them found once; the top ten carry around 0.64%. The rearrangement joins TRBV28 to TRBJ2-7; 11 bases align to TRBD2. The sample consisted of PBMCs or T cells enriched from blood (not recorded which). The clonotype comes from a woman under 30 who had recovered from COVID-19. The CDR3: CASSFLYRLAGGSYEQYF. CDR3 bases: TGTGCCAGCAGTTTCCTATATCGGCTAGCGGGGGGTTCGTACGAGCAGTACTTC.